This is a list of T cell receptor beta chains from one sample in a study of blood T cell repertoires in COVID-19. The assay was immunoSEQ multiplex PCR, and TCRdb's table has in-frame clones only and misses some. This sample carries more than 25,000 clones, approximately 85% of them seen once, and the ten largest clones take around 30%. The material sequenced was peripheral blood. These receptors were obtained from a woman over 75 with COVID-19, enrolled during active disease. The CDR3 runs from the conserved cysteine through the conserved F or W. The D gene is left open where the match is weak. Size is stated for part of the rows, as once, few or many counts, or as a class when the clone is expanded.

D	J	size	V	CDR3	DNA
TRBD1	TRBJ1-1	NA	TRBV5-1	CASSTGQEHTEAFF	TGCGCCAGCAGCACCGGACAGGAACACACTGAAGCTTTCTTT
NA	TRBJ2-1	NA	TRBV2	CASIQIFYNEQFF	TGTGCCAGCATTCAGATTTTCTACAATGAGCAGTTCTTC
TRBD1	TRBJ1-6	NA	TRBV6-1	CASSGDRGIGNSPLHF	TGTGCCAGCAGTGGGGACAGGGGGATAGGTAATTCACCCCTCCACTTT
NA	TRBJ1-2	NA	TRBV25-1	CASSERGSSGYGYTF	TGTGCCAGCAGTGAAAGAGGCAGTTCTGGCTATGGCTACACCTTC
NA	TRBJ2-7	NA	TRBV30	CAWRPRGANEQYF	TGTGCCTGGAGGCCACGGGGGGCAAACGAGCAGTACTTC
TRBD1	TRBJ1-1	NA	TRBV25-1	CASSETRTGGTTEAFF	TGTGCCAGCAGTGAAACGCGGACAGGGGGCACGACTGAAGCTTTCTTT
NA	TRBJ2-3	once	TRBV4-1	CASSQDRSTDTQYF	TGCGCCAGCAGCCAAGATCGGAGCACAGATACGCAGTATTTT
TRBD1	TRBJ1-1	NA	TRBV10-3	CAISGQGGEAFF	TGTGCCATCAGCGGACAGGGAGGTGAAGCTTTCTTT
TRBD1	TRBJ1-1	NA	TRBV19	CASSGRDRWDTEAFF	TGTGCCAGTAGTGGGCGGGACAGGTGGGACACTGAAGCTTTCTTT
NA	TRBJ1-2	NA	TRBV11-2	CASSLALERTKGYTF	TGTGCCAGCAGCTTAGCGTTGGAGAGAACGAAAGGCTACACCTTC
TRBD2	TRBJ2-1	NA	TRBV5-1	CASSLISGGNNEQFF	TGCGCCAGCAGCCTCATTAGCGGGGGGAACAATGAGCAGTTCTTC
TRBD2	TRBJ2-1	NA	TRBV13	CASSPRTSGGGREQFF	TGTGCCAGCAGCCCGCGGACTAGCGGGGGTGGGCGCGAGCAGTTCTTC
TRBD1	TRBJ2-2	NA	TRBV6-4	CASRQQGAGTGELFF	TGTGCCAGCAGACAACAGGGGGCTGGCACCGGGGAGCTGTTTTTT
TRBD1	TRBJ1-2	NA	TRBV6-5	CASSNGDRGNYGYTF	TGTGCCAGCAGTAACGGGGACAGGGGAAACTATGGCTACACCTTC
TRBD1	TRBJ1-2	NA	TRBV27	CASSLTPGGVGYTF	TGTGCCAGCAGTTTAACCCCAGGGGGCGTTGGCTACACCTTC
NA	TRBJ1-4	NA	TRBV10-3	CAISDRLATNEKLFF	TGTGCCATCAGTGATAGGCTAGCAACTAATGAAAAACTGTTTTTT
NA	TRBJ1-5	once	TRBV6-1	CASSEAPSVGGSNQPQHF	TGTGCCAGCAGTGAAGCGCCCTCCGTAGGGGGTAGCAATCAGCCCCAGCATTTT
TRBD1	TRBJ2-7	few	TRBV5-5	CASSPVGTGPYEQYF	TGTGCCAGCAGCCCGGTGGGGACAGGGCCCTACGAGCAGTACTTC
NA	TRBJ2-7	NA	TRBV2	CASSLEKSYEQYF	TGTGCCAGCTCTCTTGAGAAGTCCTACGAGCAGTACTTC
NA	TRBJ1-4	NA	TRBV5-1	CASSSQTGRNEKLFF	TGCGCCAGCAGCTCCCAGACAGGCCGTAATGAAAAACTGTTTTTT
NA	TRBJ2-5	once	TRBV27	CASSFGPSSLVETQYF	TGTGCCAGCAGCTTTGGTCCGAGTAGTTTGGTAGAGACCCAGTACTTC